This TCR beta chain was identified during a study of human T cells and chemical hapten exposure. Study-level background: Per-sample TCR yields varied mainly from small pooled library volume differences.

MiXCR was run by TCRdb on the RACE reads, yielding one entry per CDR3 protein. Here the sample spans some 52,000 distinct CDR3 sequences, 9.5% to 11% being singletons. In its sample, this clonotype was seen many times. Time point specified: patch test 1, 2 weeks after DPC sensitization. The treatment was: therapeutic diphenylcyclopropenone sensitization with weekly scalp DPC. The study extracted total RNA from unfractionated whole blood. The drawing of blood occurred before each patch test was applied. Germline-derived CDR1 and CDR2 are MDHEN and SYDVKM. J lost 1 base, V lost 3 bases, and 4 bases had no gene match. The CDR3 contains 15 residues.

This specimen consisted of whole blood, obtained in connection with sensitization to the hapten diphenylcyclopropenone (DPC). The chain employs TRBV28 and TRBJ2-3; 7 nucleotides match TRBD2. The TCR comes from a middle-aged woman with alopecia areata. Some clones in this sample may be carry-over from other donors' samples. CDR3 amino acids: CASSLEGGGTDTQYF. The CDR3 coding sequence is TGTGCCAGCAGTTTGGAGGGAGGGGGCACAGATACGCAGTATTTT. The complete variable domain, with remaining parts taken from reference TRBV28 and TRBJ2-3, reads DVKVTQSSRYLVKRTGEKVFLECVQDMDHENMFWYRQDPGLGLRLIYFSYDVKMKEKGDIPEGYSVSREKKERFSLILESASTNQTSMYLCASSLEGGGTDTQYFGPGTRLTVL.